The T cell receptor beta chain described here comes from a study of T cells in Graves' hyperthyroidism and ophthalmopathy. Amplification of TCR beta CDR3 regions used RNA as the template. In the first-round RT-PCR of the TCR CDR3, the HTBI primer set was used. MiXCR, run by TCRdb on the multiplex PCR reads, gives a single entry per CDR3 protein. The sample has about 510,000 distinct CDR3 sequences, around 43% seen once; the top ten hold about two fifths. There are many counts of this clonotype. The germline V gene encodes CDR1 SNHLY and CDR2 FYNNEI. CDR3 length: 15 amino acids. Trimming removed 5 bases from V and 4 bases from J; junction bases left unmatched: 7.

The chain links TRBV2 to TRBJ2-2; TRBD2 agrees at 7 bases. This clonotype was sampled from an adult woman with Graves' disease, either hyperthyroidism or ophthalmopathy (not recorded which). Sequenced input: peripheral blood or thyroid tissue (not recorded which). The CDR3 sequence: CASSKRSGTTGELFF. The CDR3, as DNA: TGTGCCAGCAGTAAGCGGAGCGGGACCACCGGGGAGCTGTTTTTT.